The subject of this entry is one T cell receptor (beta chain). Its antigen is not known. This entry is derived from a study of T cell responses to AZD1222 COVID-19 vaccine. Looking at the study overall: Investigators merged groups given second doses at roughly 4 or roughly 12 weeks.

Study findings and constraints: Most donors were white British, females outnumbered males, and clonal diversity was possibly underestimated.

Produced via immunoSEQ multiplex PCR; TCRdb's table is partial and in-frame only. Of 90,000 to 110,000 clones in the sample, 70% to 90% were seen once. This CDR3 is 15 amino acids long. V lost 2 bases and J lost 9, with 14 bases in between. Germline assignment: CDR1 MNHEY and CDR2 SVGEGT. The rearrangement joins TRBV6-2 or TRBV6-3 to TRBJ1-6; D is unclear. This receptor was taken from an adult in good health. The sequencing here drew on peripheral blood, taken on day 0 of AZD1222 vaccination. Here the CDR3 reads CASSYLDPYASPLHF. CDR3 DNA sequence: TGTGCCAGCAGTTACCTGGACCCCTATGCTTCACCCCTCCACTTT.